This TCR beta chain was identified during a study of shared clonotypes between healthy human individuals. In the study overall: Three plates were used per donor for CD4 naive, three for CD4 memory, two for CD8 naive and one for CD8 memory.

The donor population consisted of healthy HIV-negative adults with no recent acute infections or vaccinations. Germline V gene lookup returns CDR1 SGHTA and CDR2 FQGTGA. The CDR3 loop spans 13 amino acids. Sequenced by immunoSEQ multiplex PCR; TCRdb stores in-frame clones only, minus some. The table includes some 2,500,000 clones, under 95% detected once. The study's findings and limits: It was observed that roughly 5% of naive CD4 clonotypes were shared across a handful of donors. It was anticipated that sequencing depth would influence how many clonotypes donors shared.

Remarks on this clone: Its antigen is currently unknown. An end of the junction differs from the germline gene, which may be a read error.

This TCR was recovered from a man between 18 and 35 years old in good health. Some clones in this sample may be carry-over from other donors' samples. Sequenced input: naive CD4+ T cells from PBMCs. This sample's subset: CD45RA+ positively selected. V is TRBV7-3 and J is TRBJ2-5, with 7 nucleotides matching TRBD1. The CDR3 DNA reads TGTGCCAGCAGCCTAACAGGGGTATCAGAGCAGTACTTC. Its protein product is CASSLTGVSEQYF.